The sequence of this TCR beta chain was determined in a study of T cells expressing NK-cell markers. Background on the study: Each TCR beta repertoire originated in sorted T cells that were CD3+CD56+NKG2C+, CD3+CD56+NKG2C- or CD3+CD56-NKG2C+. Study findings and constraints: Also leading the CD3+CD56-NKG2C+ fraction in a few donors were these clonotypes. The dominant NKG2C+ clonotypes represented about 1.0-7.0% of CD8+ T cells in six donors.

A remark on this clonotype: Its antigen is undetermined.

The CDR3 is made up of 15 amino acids. CDR1 is SGHRS and CDR2 is YFSETQ in the germline V gene. TCRdb re-called the 5' RACE reads; every CDR3 protein appears as one record, without DNA. Its table lists about 460,000 distinct CDR3 sequences. The rearrangement uses TRBV5-1 and TRBJ2-7. Material: blood T cells: a sorted CD56 or NKG2C T cell subset, CD4+ or CD8+ T cells, or bulk PBMC T cells (not recorded which). The TCR sequence derives from a woman aged 45-65 years in good health. CDR3 residues: CASSLALPALYEQYF.